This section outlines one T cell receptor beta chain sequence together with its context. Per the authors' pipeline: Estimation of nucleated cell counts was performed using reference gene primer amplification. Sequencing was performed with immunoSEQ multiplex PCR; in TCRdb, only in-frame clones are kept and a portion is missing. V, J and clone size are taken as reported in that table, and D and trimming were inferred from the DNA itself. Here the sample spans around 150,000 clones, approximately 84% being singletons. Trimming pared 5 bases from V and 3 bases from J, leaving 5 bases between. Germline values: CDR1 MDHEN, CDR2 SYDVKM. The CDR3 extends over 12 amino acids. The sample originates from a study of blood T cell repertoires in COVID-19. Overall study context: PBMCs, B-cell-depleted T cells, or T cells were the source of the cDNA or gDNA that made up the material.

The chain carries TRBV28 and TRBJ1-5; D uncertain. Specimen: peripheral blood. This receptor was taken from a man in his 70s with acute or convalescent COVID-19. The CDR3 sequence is CASSQINQPQHF. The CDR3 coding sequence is TGTGCCAGCAGTCAAATCAATCAGCCCCAGCATTTT.